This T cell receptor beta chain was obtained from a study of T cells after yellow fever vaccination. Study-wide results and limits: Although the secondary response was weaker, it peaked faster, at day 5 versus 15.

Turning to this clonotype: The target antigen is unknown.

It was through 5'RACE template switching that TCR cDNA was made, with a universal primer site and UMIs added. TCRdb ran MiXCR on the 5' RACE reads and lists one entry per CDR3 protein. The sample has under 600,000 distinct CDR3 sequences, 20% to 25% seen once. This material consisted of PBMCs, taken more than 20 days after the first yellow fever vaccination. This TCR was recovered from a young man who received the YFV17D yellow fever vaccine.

In DNA form, the CDR3 reads TGCGCCAGCCGGACAGGGGGAGCTACCTACGAGCAGTACGTC. Protein product: CASRTGGATYEQYV. The chain couples TRBV23-1 to TRBJ2-7, with 10 bases aligning to TRBD1. TRBV23-1 is an open reading frame whose function is uncertain. This CDR3 region has 14 residues. V was pared by 8 bases and J by 2 bases, with 6 bases of the junction left unmatched.